This record concerns one T cell receptor beta chain sequence. CD4+ cells were split into CD45RA+ naive and CD45RA-negative memory subsets. The assay was immunoSEQ multiplex PCR, and TCRdb's table has in-frame clones only and misses some. The sample records some 2,100,000 clones, nearly 97% being singletons. This record belongs to a study of shared clonotypes between healthy human individuals. The CDR3 has 14 amino acids. Germline CDR1 is SGHRS and CDR2 is YFSETQ. V lost 0 bases to trimming and J lost 4 bases, with 10 bases between them. The J gene is TRBJ2-5, the V gene TRBV5-1, with D uncertain. The sequence was obtained from a man younger than 35 in good health. Sample: naive CD4+ T cells sorted from blood. Subset defined: CD45RA+ positively selected. The CDR3 coding sequence is TGCGCCAGCAGCTTGGAAGGGAAACGAGAGACCCAGTACTTC. This sequence encodes CASSLEGKRETQYF.